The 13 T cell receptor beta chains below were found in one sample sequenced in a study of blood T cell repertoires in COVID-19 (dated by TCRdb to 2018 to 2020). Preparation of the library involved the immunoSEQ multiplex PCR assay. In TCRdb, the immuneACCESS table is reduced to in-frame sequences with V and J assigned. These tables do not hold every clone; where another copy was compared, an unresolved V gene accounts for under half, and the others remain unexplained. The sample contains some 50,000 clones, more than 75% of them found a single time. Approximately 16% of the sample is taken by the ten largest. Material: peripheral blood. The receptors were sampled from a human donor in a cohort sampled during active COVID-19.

The CDR3 region has the DNA TGTGCCAGCAGTTACCCTCCGGGACTAGTGTACAATGAGCAGTTCTTC. The encoded protein is CASSYPPGLVYNEQFF. The V call is TRBV6-6, the J call TRBJ2-1; 8 nucleotides agree with TRBD2. CDR3 length: 16 residues. From germline, CDR1 is MNHNY and CDR2 SVGAGI (reference sequence). Losses at the gene ends were 2 bases for V and 4 bases for J; bases not matched to a gene: 7.

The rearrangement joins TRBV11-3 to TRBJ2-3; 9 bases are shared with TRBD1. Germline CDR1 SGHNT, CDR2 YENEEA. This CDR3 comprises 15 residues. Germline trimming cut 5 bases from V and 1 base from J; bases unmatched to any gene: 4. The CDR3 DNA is TGTGCCAGCAGCGCACGGGACAGGGGCACAGATACGCAGTATTTT. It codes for CASSARDRGTDTQYF. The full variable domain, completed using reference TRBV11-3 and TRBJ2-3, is EAGVVQSPRYKIIEKKQPVAFWCNPISGHNTLYWYLQNLGQGPELLIRYENEEAVDDSQLPKDRFSAERLKGVDSTLKIQPAELGDSAVYLCASSARDRGTDTQYFGPGTRLTVL.

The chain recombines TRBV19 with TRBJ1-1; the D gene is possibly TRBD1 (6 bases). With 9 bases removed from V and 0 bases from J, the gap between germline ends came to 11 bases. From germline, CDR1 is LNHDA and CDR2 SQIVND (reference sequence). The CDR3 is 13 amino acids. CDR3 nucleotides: TGTGCCAGCCGGGACAAAATGAACACTGAAGCTTTCTTT. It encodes CASRDKMNTEAFF.

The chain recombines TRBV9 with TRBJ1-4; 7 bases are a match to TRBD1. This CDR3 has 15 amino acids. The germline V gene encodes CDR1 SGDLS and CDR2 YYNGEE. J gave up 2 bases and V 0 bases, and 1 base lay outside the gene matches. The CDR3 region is CASSVAGQTNEKLFF. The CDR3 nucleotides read TGTGCCAGCAGCGTAGCGGGACAGACTAATGAAAAACTGTTTTTT.

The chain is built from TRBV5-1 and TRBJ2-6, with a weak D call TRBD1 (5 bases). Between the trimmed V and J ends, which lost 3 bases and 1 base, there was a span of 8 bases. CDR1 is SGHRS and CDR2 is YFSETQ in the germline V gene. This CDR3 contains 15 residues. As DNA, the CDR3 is TGCGCCAGCAGCTCCGACAGTTCTGGGGCCAACGTCCTGACTTTC. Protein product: CASSSDSSGANVLTF.

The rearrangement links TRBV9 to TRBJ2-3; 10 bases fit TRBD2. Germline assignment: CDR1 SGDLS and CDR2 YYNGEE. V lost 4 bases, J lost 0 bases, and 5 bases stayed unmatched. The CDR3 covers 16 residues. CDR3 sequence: CASSPGLASSTDTQYF. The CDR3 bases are TGTGCCAGCAGCCCGGGACTAGCGAGTAGCACAGATACGCAGTATTTT. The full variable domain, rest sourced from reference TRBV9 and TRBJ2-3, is DSGVTQTPKHLITATGQRVTLRCSPRSGDLSVYWYQQSLDQGLQFLIQYYNGEERAKGNILERFSAQQFPDLHSELNLSSLELGDSALYFCASSPGLASSTDTQYFGPGTRLTVL.

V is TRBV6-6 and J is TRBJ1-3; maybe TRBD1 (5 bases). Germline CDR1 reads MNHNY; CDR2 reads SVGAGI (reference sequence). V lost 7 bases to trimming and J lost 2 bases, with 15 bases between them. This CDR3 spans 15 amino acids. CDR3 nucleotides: TGTGCCAGCATCCAAGGGGAGGGCGCTGGAAACACCATATATTTT. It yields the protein CASIQGEGAGNTIYF.

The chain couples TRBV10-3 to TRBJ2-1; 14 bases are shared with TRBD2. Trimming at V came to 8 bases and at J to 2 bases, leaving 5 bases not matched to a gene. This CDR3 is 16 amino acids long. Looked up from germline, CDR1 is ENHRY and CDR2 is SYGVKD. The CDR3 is CAIGTSGGPAYNEQFF. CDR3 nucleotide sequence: TGTGCCATCGGGACTAGCGGGGGCCCTGCCTACAATGAGCAGTTCTTC.

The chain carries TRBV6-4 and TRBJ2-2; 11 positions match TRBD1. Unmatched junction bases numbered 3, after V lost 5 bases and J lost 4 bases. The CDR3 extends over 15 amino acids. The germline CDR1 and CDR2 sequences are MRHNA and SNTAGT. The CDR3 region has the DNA TGTGCCAGCAGTACCGGGACAGGGGGCACCGGGGAGCTGTTTTTT. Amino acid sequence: CASSTGTGGTGELFF.

In DNA form, the CDR3 reads TGTGCCAGCAGTGATGGCGTTTCGCGGGGCGAGCAGTACTTC. It is translated as CASSDGVSRGEQYF. This rearrangement joins TRBV6-1 to TRBJ2-7, with D perhaps TRBD2 (6 bases). This CDR3 contains 14 residues. Germline V gives CDR1 MNHNS, CDR2 SASEGT. V lost 3 bases to trimming and J lost 6 bases, with 15 bases between them.

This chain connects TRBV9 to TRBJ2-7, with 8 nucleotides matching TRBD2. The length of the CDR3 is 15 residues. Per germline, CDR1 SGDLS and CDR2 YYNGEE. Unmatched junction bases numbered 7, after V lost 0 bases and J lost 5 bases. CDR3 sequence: CASSVGTSLDDEQYF. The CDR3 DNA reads TGTGCCAGCAGCGTAGGGACTAGCTTAGATGACGAGCAGTACTTC.

CDR3 loop: CASSLGEARTNYGYTF. CDR3 nucleotides: TGTGCCAGTAGCCTAGGGGAAGCTCGGACTAACTATGGCTACACCTTC. The chain uses TRBV19 and TRBJ1-2; a possible D gene is TRBD1 (5 bases). The CDR3 contains 16 residues. Per germline, CDR1 LNHDA and CDR2 SQIVND (reference sequence). Trimming shortened V by 6 bases and J by 0 bases, and 17 bases separated the two germline ends.

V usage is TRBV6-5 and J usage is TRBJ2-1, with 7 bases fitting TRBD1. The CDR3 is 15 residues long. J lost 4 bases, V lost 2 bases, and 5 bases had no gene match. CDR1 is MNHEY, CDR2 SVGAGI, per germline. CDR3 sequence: CASSYMGQRYNEQFF. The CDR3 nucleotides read TGTGCCAGCAGTTACATGGGACAGAGGTACAATGAGCAGTTCTTC.